Listed below are T cell receptor beta chains from one sample, sequenced in a study of graft-versus-host responses after intestinal transplantation. Measured with immunoSEQ multiplex PCR; TCRdb has only the in-frame clones, and not every one. The sample consists of roughly 14,000 clones, 25% to 35% of them appearing once. Sample: alloreactive CD4+ T cells from a mixed lymphocyte reaction culture, taken before intestinal transplant. Source of these receptors: a human patient who received an intestinal transplant. Each CDR3 is given with its conserved first and last residue. Fields, in order: V gene, J gene, D gene, clone size, CDR3 DNA, CDR3 protein. D genes are given only for firm matches. Size tells how often a clone was seen (once, few, many) or the class of an expanded clone, and some rows leave it out.

V gene: TRBV21-1; J gene: TRBJ2-3; D gene: -; clone size: -; CDR3 DNA: TGTGCCAGCAGCAAAGCCTCCGGCAGGGGCACAGATACGCAGTATTTT; CDR3 protein: CASSKASGRGTDTQYF
V gene: TRBV2; J gene: TRBJ2-1; D gene: TRBD2; clone size: few; CDR3 DNA: TGTGCCAGTAAGCCCAGGACTAGCGACAATGAGCAGTTCTTC; CDR3 protein: CASKPRTSDNEQFF
V gene: TRBV2; J gene: TRBJ2-1; D gene: TRBD2; clone size: -; CDR3 DNA: TGTGCCAGCAGCATACTAGCGGGAGGGCCGAATGAGCAGTTCTTC; CDR3 protein: CASSILAGGPNEQFF
V gene: TRBV6-5; J gene: TRBJ2-7; D gene: -; clone size: -; CDR3 DNA: TGTGCCAGCAGTTATACAGGAAGCTCCTACGAGCAGTACTTC; CDR3 protein: CASSYTGSSYEQYF
V gene: TRBV7-8; J gene: TRBJ2-7; D gene: -; clone size: few; CDR3 DNA: TGTGCCAGCAGCGCCAGGGGCTCCAGCTCCTACGAGCAGTACTTC; CDR3 protein: CASSARGSSSYEQYF
V gene: TRBV29-1; J gene: TRBJ2-7; D gene: -; clone size: -; CDR3 DNA: TGCAGCGTTGCTAGGACCGCCTACGAGCAGTACTTC; CDR3 protein: CSVARTAYEQYF
V gene: TRBV20-1; J gene: TRBJ1-1; D gene: -; clone size: -; CDR3 DNA: TGCAGTGCTAGAGATTTGGCTGAAGCTTTCTTT; CDR3 protein: CSARDLAEAFF
V gene: TRBV9; J gene: TRBJ1-4; D gene: -; clone size: once; CDR3 DNA: TGTGCCAGCAGCGTAGGGGTAACTAATGAAAAACTGTTTTTT; CDR3 protein: CASSVGVTNEKLFF
V gene: TRBV5-4; J gene: TRBJ1-1; D gene: -; clone size: -; CDR3 DNA: TGTGCCAGCAGCTTGGGGGTTGCAACGAACACTGAAGCTTTCTTT; CDR3 protein: CASSLGVATNTEAFF
V gene: TRBV5-1; J gene: TRBJ2-3; D gene: TRBD2; clone size: -; CDR3 DNA: TGCGCCAGCAGCTACGGGGCCGGGAGGGCAGATACGCAGTATTTT; CDR3 protein: CASSYGAGRADTQYF
V gene: TRBV11-3; J gene: TRBJ1-2; D gene: TRBD1; clone size: -; CDR3 DNA: TGTGCCAGCAGCTACCTCGACAGGGCGGAAGGCTACACCTTC; CDR3 protein: CASSYLDRAEGYTF
V gene: TRBV5-1; J gene: TRBJ2-3; D gene: -; clone size: -; CDR3 DNA: TGCGCCAGCAGCTTGGTGGTCACAGATACGCAGTATTTT; CDR3 protein: CASSLVVTDTQYF
V gene: TRBV6-1; J gene: TRBJ2-4; D gene: -; clone size: few; CDR3 DNA: TGTGCCAGCAGAAGGGGGTCCCAAACCATTCAGTACTTC; CDR3 protein: CASRRGSQTIQYF
V gene: TRBV2; J gene: TRBJ2-7; D gene: -; clone size: -; CDR3 DNA: TGTGCCAGCATTCTGGAAGCAACGTACGAGCAGTACTTC; CDR3 protein: CASILEATYEQYF
V gene: TRBV2; J gene: TRBJ2-7; D gene: -; clone size: -; CDR3 DNA: TGTGCCAGCAGTGAAGTTAGCGCGACAGCCTACGAGCAGTACTTC; CDR3 protein: CASSEVSATAYEQYF
V gene: TRBV28; J gene: TRBJ2-6; D gene: -; clone size: few; CDR3 DNA: TGTGCCACTCTAGGGGGGGTGTTAGTCTCGTCTGGGGCCAACGTCCTGACTTTC; CDR3 protein: CATLGGVLVSSGANVLTF
V gene: TRBV28; J gene: TRBJ2-7; D gene: -; clone size: medium-sized; CDR3 DNA: TGTGCCAGCAGTAGTGGGGGCAGGTACGAGCAGTACTTC; CDR3 protein: CASSSGGRYEQYF
V gene: TRBV6-1; J gene: TRBJ2-3; D gene: -; clone size: -; CDR3 DNA: TGTGCCAGCAGCCGGGGAGATACGCAGTATTTT; CDR3 protein: CASSRGDTQYF
V gene: TRBV28; J gene: TRBJ2-5; D gene: -; clone size: -; CDR3 DNA: TGTGCCAGCAGTCTTGATCCGGTCCGGGAGACCCAGTACTTC; CDR3 protein: CASSLDPVRETQYF
V gene: TRBV4-1; J gene: TRBJ1-1; D gene: TRBD1; clone size: -; CDR3 DNA: TGCGCCAGCAGCCAAGATTTCGGGACAGAGAGAGCTTTCTTT; CDR3 protein: CASSQDFGTERAFF
V gene: TRBV20-1; J gene: TRBJ2-5; D gene: -; clone size: -; CDR3 DNA: TGCAGTAAAAGACCGCGGGAGACCCAGTACTTC; CDR3 protein: CSKRPRETQYF
V gene: TRBV6-5; J gene: TRBJ2-5; D gene: TRBD1; clone size: -; CDR3 DNA: TGTGCCAGCAGTTACTCGAGACAGGGGAAAGGGACCCAGTACTTC; CDR3 protein: CASSYSRQGKGTQYF
V gene: TRBV7-9; J gene: TRBJ2-1; D gene: -; clone size: -; CDR3 DNA: TGTGCCAGCAGTTTACAGGGAAATGAGCAGTTCTTC; CDR3 protein: CASSLQGNEQFF
V gene: TRBV5-1; J gene: TRBJ2-1; D gene: TRBD2; clone size: -; CDR3 DNA: TGCGCCAGCAGCTTGGGTCTGGGGTGGTCTAGCGGCCCGGGGCAATTTAATGAGCAGTTCTTC; CDR3 protein: CASSLGLGWSSGPGQFNEQFF
V gene: TRBV19; J gene: TRBJ2-1; D gene: TRBD1; clone size: few; CDR3 DNA: TGTGCCAGTAGTCTTCTGAGAGGGACAGGGGGTAACTACAATGAGCAGTTCTTC; CDR3 protein: CASSLLRGTGGNYNEQFF
V gene: TRBV7-9; J gene: TRBJ2-1; D gene: -; clone size: -; CDR3 DNA: TGTGCCAGCAGCTTAAAAGCGGGTTGGGGCAGGGGAGGGGTCAATGAGCAGTTCTTC; CDR3 protein: CASSLKAGWGRGGVNEQFF
V gene: TRBV28; J gene: TRBJ2-5; D gene: TRBD1; clone size: -; CDR3 DNA: TGTGCCAGCAGGTCTGGGACAGGGAATCATGATGGGACCCAGTACTTC; CDR3 protein: CASRSGTGNHDGTQYF
V gene: TRBV4-1; J gene: TRBJ2-5; D gene: -; clone size: few; CDR3 DNA: TGTGCCAGCAGCCATGGGGGGGCAGGCCAGGAGACCCAGTACTTC; CDR3 protein: CASSHGGAGQETQYF
V gene: TRBV28; J gene: TRBJ1-5; D gene: -; clone size: -; CDR3 DNA: TGTGCCAGCAGTTTACTCGGGGCGGGTGAAACGCCCCAGCATTTT; CDR3 protein: CASSLLGAGETPQHF
V gene: TRBV6-1; J gene: TRBJ2-4; D gene: -; clone size: -; CDR3 DNA: TGTGCCAGCAGTGAAGCGCTGGGCAGAGTAGCCAAAAACATTCAGTACTTC; CDR3 protein: CASSEALGRVAKNIQYF
V gene: TRBV7-2; J gene: TRBJ1-5; D gene: TRBD1; clone size: few; CDR3 DNA: TGTGCCAGCAGTTTGCGACAGGGAGGTAATCAGCCCCAGCATTTT; CDR3 protein: CASSLRQGGNQPQHF
V gene: TRBV5-1; J gene: TRBJ2-7; D gene: TRBD2; clone size: -; CDR3 DNA: TGCGCCAGCAGTCACGCCATCCCCGGGACTAGCGAGCCCAGGGAGCAGTACTTC; CDR3 protein: CASSHAIPGTSEPREQYF
V gene: TRBV18; J gene: TRBJ2-1; D gene: -; clone size: -; CDR3 DNA: TGTGCCAGCTCACCACAGCACACCTACTCCTACAATGAGCAGTTCTTC; CDR3 protein: CASSPQHTYSYNEQFF
V gene: TRBV5-1; J gene: TRBJ1-2; D gene: -; clone size: -; CDR3 DNA: TGCGCCAGCGATAGTCAACCGGTTCGAAAGACCTATGGCTACACCTTC; CDR3 protein: CASDSQPVRKTYGYTF
V gene: TRBV7-3; J gene: TRBJ2-1; D gene: TRBD2; clone size: few; CDR3 DNA: TGTGCCAGCAGCTTAGGGCCCGGGCGGGAGGTAGCCCGAAATGAGCAGTTCTTC; CDR3 protein: CASSLGPGREVARNEQFF
V gene: TRBV20-1; J gene: TRBJ1-4; D gene: -; clone size: -; CDR3 DNA: TGCAGTGCTAGAGGGACTGGTAAACTGTTTTTT; CDR3 protein: CSARGTGKLFF
V gene: TRBV2; J gene: TRBJ2-5; D gene: -; clone size: -; CDR3 DNA: TGTGCCAGCCGAAGGGGGGGGTACCAAGAGACCCAGTACTTC; CDR3 protein: CASRRGGYQETQYF
V gene: TRBV7-2; J gene: TRBJ2-3; D gene: TRBD2; clone size: -; CDR3 DNA: TGTGCCAGCAGCTTGGCCGGGACTAGCGGGATCACAGATACGCAGTATTTT; CDR3 protein: CASSLAGTSGITDTQYF
V gene: TRBV21-1; J gene: TRBJ2-7; D gene: -; clone size: few; CDR3 DNA: TGTGCCAGCAGCAAAGGCGGGAGCTCCTACGAGCAGTACTTC; CDR3 protein: CASSKGGSSYEQYF
V gene: TRBV27; J gene: TRBJ2-6; D gene: TRBD1; clone size: few; CDR3 DNA: TGTGCCAGCAGTATACAGGGGGCGTCGGGGGCCAACGTCCTGACTTTC; CDR3 protein: CASSIQGASGANVLTF
V gene: TRBV28; J gene: TRBJ2-7; D gene: TRBD1; clone size: few; CDR3 DNA: TGTGCCAGCAGGCCTCGGACAGGGCCCTCCTACGAGCAGTACTTC; CDR3 protein: CASRPRTGPSYEQYF
V gene: TRBV5-5; J gene: TRBJ2-7; D gene: -; clone size: -; CDR3 DNA: TGTGCCAGCAGCTTAGAGGTAGGCACCCGTGGGGAGCAGTACTTC; CDR3 protein: CASSLEVGTRGEQYF
V gene: TRBV6-1; J gene: TRBJ2-6; D gene: -; clone size: -; CDR3 DNA: TGTGCCAGCAGAGGGTTCTCTGGGGCCAACGTCCTGACTTTC; CDR3 protein: CASRGFSGANVLTF
V gene: TRBV6-8; J gene: TRBJ1-2; D gene: TRBD1; clone size: few; CDR3 DNA: TGTGCCAGCAGCCGACAGGGAGAGAGAACCTTC; CDR3 protein: CASSRQGERTF
V gene: TRBV27; J gene: TRBJ2-3; D gene: -; clone size: -; CDR3 DNA: TGTGCCAGCAGCCCCGGACAGATCACAGATACGCAGTATTTT; CDR3 protein: CASSPGQITDTQYF
V gene: TRBV4-3; J gene: TRBJ2-3; D gene: TRBD2; clone size: once; CDR3 DNA: TGCGCCAGCAGTAAGCGGGAGCGGGATACGCAGTATTTT; CDR3 protein: CASSKRERDTQYF
V gene: TRBV30; J gene: TRBJ1-6; D gene: -; clone size: few; CDR3 DNA: TGTGCCTGGACTCTGACAGGCGGCTCCTATAATTCACCCCTCCACTTT; CDR3 protein: CAWTLTGGSYNSPLHF
V gene: TRBV4-2; J gene: TRBJ2-7; D gene: -; clone size: -; CDR3 DNA: TGTGCCAGCAGCCAAGATGGTAGCGGACGCTACGAGCAGTACTTC; CDR3 protein: CASSQDGSGRYEQYF
V gene: TRBV6-5; J gene: TRBJ2-7; D gene: -; clone size: -; CDR3 DNA: TGTGCCAGCACCAACGGACTCGAGCAGTACTTC; CDR3 protein: CASTNGLEQYF
V gene: TRBV14; J gene: TRBJ2-7; D gene: TRBD2; clone size: few; CDR3 DNA: TGTGCCCCCGGGGGGTACTGGTACGAGCAGTACTTC; CDR3 protein: CAPGGYWYEQYF
V gene: TRBV7-8; J gene: TRBJ2-5; D gene: TRBD2; clone size: medium-sized; CDR3 DNA: TGTGCCAGCAGCTCTCTAGCGGGAAAAGAGACCCAGTACTTC; CDR3 protein: CASSSLAGKETQYF
V gene: TRBV5-6; J gene: TRBJ1-3; D gene: TRBD1; clone size: -; CDR3 DNA: TGTGCCAGCAGGGCGACAGGGGGCGGAAACACCATATATTTT; CDR3 protein: CASRATGGGNTIYF
V gene: TRBV7-6; J gene: TRBJ2-1; D gene: TRBD2; clone size: few; CDR3 DNA: TGTGCCAGCAGCTTAGCGAGGAGTCTAGCGGGATCTCACTCCTACAATGAGCAGTTCTTC; CDR3 protein: CASSLARSLAGSHSYNEQFF
V gene: TRBV6-5; J gene: TRBJ2-7; D gene: -; clone size: once; CDR3 DNA: TGTGCCAGCAGCGACACCGGGACGGCCTTCTACGAGCAGTACTTC; CDR3 protein: CASSDTGTAFYEQYF
V gene: TRBV10-1; J gene: TRBJ2-3; D gene: -; clone size: few; CDR3 DNA: TGCGCCAGCAGTGTCAGGGGTACAGATACGCAGTATTTT; CDR3 protein: CASSVRGTDTQYF
V gene: TRBV7-3; J gene: TRBJ2-3; D gene: -; clone size: -; CDR3 DNA: TGTGCCAGCAGTAAGGGGGACGGCACAGATACGCAGTATTTT; CDR3 protein: CASSKGDGTDTQYF
V gene: TRBV6-5; J gene: TRBJ1-2; D gene: -; clone size: -; CDR3 DNA: TGTGCCAGCAGTCGGGGCCACTTTTATGGCTACACCTTC; CDR3 protein: CASSRGHFYGYTF
V gene: TRBV18; J gene: TRBJ1-2; D gene: TRBD1; clone size: few; CDR3 DNA: TGTGCCAGCTCACCCTACCTAGACAGGGGTGGCTACACCTTC; CDR3 protein: CASSPYLDRGGYTF
V gene: TRBV5-1; J gene: TRBJ2-6; D gene: -; clone size: -; CDR3 DNA: TGCGCCAGCAGCCGAGCGTCTGGGGCCAACGTCCTGACTTTC; CDR3 protein: CASSRASGANVLTF